Shown below are 18 T cell receptor beta chains from a single sample sequenced in a study of cytomegalovirus exposure and HLA in healthy donors. The PCR contained 60 Vbeta and 13 Jbeta primers. Profiled with immunoSEQ multiplex PCR; TCRdb holds only in-frame clones, not every one. The sample lists about 140,000 clones, 82% occurring once. Sequences were obtained from PBMCs. The receptor source for this set is a man aged 25 to 45 in good health and CMV-seropositive.

The chain combines TRBV7-8 with TRBJ2-2, with a tentative D call TRBD2 (5 bases). CDR3 length: 14 amino acids. V was clipped by 3 bases and J by 8 bases, with 13 bases between them. CDR1 SGHVS and CDR2 FQNEAQ come from the germline V gene. The CDR3 here is CASSLNEGSGELFF. The CDR3 nucleotides are TGTGCCAGCAGCTTGAACGAGGGATCAGGGGAGCTGTTTTTT. Full variable domain (remainder filled in from reference TRBV7-8 and TRBJ2-2): GAGVSQSPRYKVAKRGQDVALRCDPISGHVSLFWYQQALGQGPEFLTYFQNEAQLDKSGLPSDRFFAERPEGSVSTLKIQRTQQEDSAVYLCASSLNEGSGELFFGEGSRLTVL.

The chain carries TRBV7-6 and TRBJ2-3; a possible D gene is TRBD2 (5 bases). The CDR3 contains 15 residues. Germline CDR1 reads SGHVS; CDR2 reads FNYEAQ. Trimming removed 5 bases at V and 2 bases at J, with 14 bases between. The CDR3 is CASSGSRVTTDTQYF. For the CDR3, the DNA is TGTGCCAGCAGCGGGAGCCGTGTAACCACAGATACGCAGTATTTT. The variable domain in full, with the rest retrieved from reference TRBV7-6 and TRBJ2-3, is GAGVSQSPRYKVTKRGQDVALRCDPISGHVSLYWYRQALGQGPEFLTYFNYEAQQDKSGLPNDRFSAERPEGSISTLTIQRTEQRDSAMYRCASSGSRVTTDTQYFGPGTRLTVL.

The rearrangement joins TRBV2 to TRBJ1-3, with no clear D. Germline V gene lookup returns CDR1 SNHLY and CDR2 FYNNEI. This CDR3 is 15 amino acids long. V was shortened by 1 base and J by 4 bases, with 11 bases between the two germline ends. The CDR3 nucleotides read TGTGCCAGCAGTGAAGTGTACGGGGTAGGAAACACCATATATTTT. Its protein product is CASSEVYGVGNTIYF.

This chain connects TRBV5-1 to TRBJ2-4, with D unresolved. V was shortened by 2 bases and J by 0 bases, with 12 bases between the two germline ends. Germline V CDR1 and CDR2: SGHRS, YFSETQ. The CDR3 has 16 amino acids. The CDR3 loop reads CASSFVLWLAKNIQYF. DNA for the CDR3: TGCGCCAGCAGCTTTGTTCTTTGGCTAGCCAAAAACATTCAGTACTTC.

V and J are TRBV4-1 and TRBJ1-6, with a tentative D call TRBD1 (6 bases). This CDR3 is built from 13 residues. Trimming took off 3 bases at V and 10 bases at J, with 10 bases between the two ends. From germline, CDR1 is MGHRA and CDR2 YSYEKL. CDR3 nucleotides: TGCGCCAGCAGCCAGGGGGCAGGGTCACCCCTCCACTTT. Translation gives CASSQGAGSPLHF.

This clone came up once. The gene calls are TRBV7-6 and TRBJ2-7; TRBD2 is a possible D gene (5 bases). CDR3 size: 14 residues. Trimming left V 5 bases short and J 0 bases short, with 11 bases between. Germline V lookup: CDR1 SGHVS, CDR2 FNYEAQ. The CDR3 here is CASSPLGSSYEQYF. For the CDR3, the DNA is TGTGCCAGCAGCCCTTTGGGGAGCTCCTACGAGCAGTACTTC.

The chain joins TRBV27 to TRBJ1-2, with 7 nucleotides matching TRBD1. The CDR3 totals 13 residues. After removal of 6 bases from V and 6 bases from J, the junction contained 7 bases not matched to a gene. CDR1 and CDR2 from the germline V gene are MNHEY and SMNVEV (reference sequence). The CDR3 DNA is TGTGCCAGCAGGACGACAGGGATGGATGGCTACACCTTC. Translation: CASRTTGMDGYTF.

The V call is TRBV25-1, the J call TRBJ2-3; D not resolved. The V end lost 4 bases, the J end lost 5 bases, and 4 bases lay between the germline ends. This CDR3 has 11 amino acids. Germline CDR1 MGHDK, CDR2 SYGVNS. The CDR3 here is CASSAGDTQYF. The CDR3 bases are TGTGCCAGCAGTGCGGGAGATACGCAGTATTTT.

Only a few counts were recorded for this clone. This chain joins TRBV10-3 and TRBJ2-3; D gene uncertain. Germline V gene lookup returns CDR1 ENHRY and CDR2 SYGVKD. V was cut by 4 bases and J by 2 bases, with 7 bases left in between. This CDR3 comprises 13 residues. Here the CDR3 DNA reads TGTGCCATCAGTGCCATAGACACAGATACGCAGTATTTT. Residues: CAISAIDTDTQYF.

The chain joins TRBV6-1 to TRBJ1-5, with D perhaps TRBD1 (5 bases). Germline V gives CDR1 MNHNS, CDR2 SASEGT. This CDR3 region has 15 residues. Deletions cut 0 bases from V and 6 bases from J, with 12 bases between. DNA for the CDR3: TGTGCCAGCAGTGAAGCCGCAGGGTTGGGTCAGCCCCAGCATTTT. It codes for CASSEAAGLGQPQHF.

Here the CDR3 DNA reads TGTGCCAGCAGCGTAAGAGGTAGCGGGAGCTCCTACAATGAGCAGTTCTTC. Translated: CASSVRGSGSSYNEQFF. The chain couples TRBV9 to TRBJ2-1; 9 bases align to TRBD2. The ends lost 1 base at V and 0 bases at J; junction bases unmatched: 5. Germline-derived CDR1 and CDR2 are SGDLS and YYNGEE. The CDR3 runs to 17 residues.

The chain employs TRBV20-1 and TRBJ2-2, with a weak D call TRBD1 (5 bases). Germline assignment: CDR1 DFQATT and CDR2 SNEGSKA (reference sequence). This CDR3 comprises 11 residues. The V end lost 0 bases, the J end lost 9 bases, and 5 bases lay between the germline ends. In DNA, the CDR3 is TGCAGTGCTAGAGAGGGGCGGGAGCTGTTTTTT. It encodes CSAREGRELFF.

The chain links TRBV4-1 to TRBJ1-5; tentative D call: TRBD1 (6 bases). The CDR3 covers 17 residues. V was pared by 4 bases and J by 0 bases, with 16 bases between. The V gene's germline CDR1 is MGHRA and CDR2 YSYEKL. The CDR3, as DNA: TGCGCCAGCAGCCCCCGGACAGCGCTCGATAGCAATCAGCCCCAGCATTTT. As protein: CASSPRTALDSNQPQHF.

As for this clone: One end of the junction varies from germline; a read error may be responsible. The chain is built from TRBV7-7 and TRBJ2-3, with 10 bases aligning to TRBD2. CDR3 length equals 17 residues. Germline CDR1 reads SSHAT; CDR2 reads FNYEAQ (reference sequence). CDR3 amino acids: CASSLGASGGGGDTQYF. The CDR3 DNA is TGTGCTAGCAGCTTAGGGGCTAGCGGGGGAGGAGGAGATACGCAGTATTTT.

The chain links TRBV27 to TRBJ2-1; D not resolved. CDR1 MNHEY and CDR2 SMNVEV come from the germline V gene (reference sequence). The CDR3 runs to 13 residues. The V gene lost 2 bases and the J gene lost 5 bases, with 7 bases spanning the gap. CDR3 sequence: CASSLGRHNEQFF. CDR3 sequence (DNA): TGTGCCAGCAGTTTAGGCAGGCACAATGAGCAGTTCTTC.

The chain has TRBV19 and TRBJ1-5; D gene unclear. The V end lost 8 bases, the J end lost 7 bases, and 24 bases lay between the germline ends. This CDR3 has 16 residues. Germline assignment: CDR1 LNHDA and CDR2 SQIVND (reference sequence). The CDR3 reads CASWHSSEGGYQPQHF. Here the CDR3 DNA reads TGTGCCAGTTGGCATTCAAGTGAGGGAGGGTACCAGCCCCAGCATTTT. Complete variable domain (other parts from reference TRBV19 and TRBJ1-5): DGGITQSPKYLFRKEGQNVTLSCEQNLNHDAMYWYRQDPGQGLRLIYYSQIVNDFQKGDIAEGYSVSREKKESFPLTVTSAQKNPTAFYLCASWHSSEGGYQPQHFGDGTRLSIL.

Comments on this clone: One end of the junction fails to match germline, which may point to a read error. The same CDR3 is also encoded by other DNA sequences in this sample. The CDR3 DNA is TGCGCCTGGAGTGCAACACCTCGGGGGGCCGGCACAGATACGCAGTATTTT. This translates into CAWSATPRGAGTDTQYF. V usage is TRBV30 and J usage is TRBJ2-3; the D gene is possibly TRBD2 (7 bases). The germline CDR1 and CDR2 sequences are GTSNPN and SVGIG (reference sequence). The CDR3 consists of 17 residues.

The V call is TRBV19, the J call TRBJ1-2; 8 nucleotides line up with TRBD1. The V gene's germline CDR1 is LNHDA and CDR2 SQIVND (reference sequence). The CDR3 spans 19 residues. The junction had 20 bases not matched to a gene; V was cut back by 3 bases and J by 5 bases. The CDR3 sequence is CASSISQLQGEGESYGYTF. The DNA for the CDR3 is TGTGCCAGTAGTATTTCACAGCTACAGGGGGAAGGGGAGTCGTATGGCTACACCTTC.